What follows are 31 T cell receptor beta chains derived from one specimen sequenced in a study of cytomegalovirus exposure and HLA in healthy donors. Some clones are missing from TCRdb's copy, which holds only in-frame ones; the method was immunoSEQ multiplex PCR. The sample has 140,000 to 150,000 clones; approximately 94% are singletons. The material sequenced was PBMCs. These receptor sequences come from a man younger than 30 in good health and CMV-seropositive.

The chain couples TRBV2 to TRBJ2-2; a weak D match, TRBD1 (6 bases). CDR3 length equals 15 residues. Germline CDR1 SNHLY, CDR2 FYNNEI. V dropped 8 bases and J dropped 3 bases, with 16 bases sitting between them. CDR3 DNA sequence: TGTGCCAGCTCCAATCGGGACACTCACACCGGGGAGCTGTTTTTT. Amino acids: CASSNRDTHTGELFF. The full variable domain, in which reference TRBV2 and TRBJ2-2 provide the parts outside the CDR3, is EPEVTQTPSHQVTQMGQEVILRCVPISNHLYFYWYRQILGQKVEFLVSFYNNEISEKSEIFDDQFSVERPDGSNFTLKIRSTKLEDSAMYFCASSNRDTHTGELFFGEGSRLTVL.

The chain links TRBV28 to TRBJ1-2; D unclear. The CDR3 loop spans 13 amino acids. The V gene's germline CDR1 is MDHEN and CDR2 SYDVKM. V lost 3 bases to trimming and J lost 4 bases, with 9 bases between them. CDR3 bases: TGTGCCAGCAGTTTGGGGAGGGCCTATGGCTACACCTTC. Translation gives CASSLGRAYGYTF.

The chain is built from TRBV5-6 and TRBJ1-2, with D possibly TRBD1 on 5 matching bases. V lost 0 bases and J 5 bases, leaving 11 bases between the germline ends. The CDR3 contains 14 residues. Germline V gene data show CDR1 as SGHDT and CDR2 as YYEEEE. CDR3 nucleotide sequence: TGTGCCAGCAGCTTGGCCGGGGACTCTTATGGCTACACCTTC. This sequence encodes CASSLAGDSYGYTF.

This sequence joins TRBV5-4 and TRBJ2-2; D might be TRBD1 (5 bases). The CDR3 covers 17 residues. Trimming left V 4 bases short and J 3 bases short, with 19 bases between. CDR1 is SGHNT, CDR2 YYREEE, per germline (reference sequence). The CDR3, as DNA: TGTGCCAGCAGCCCTGACTCAAGGGGCCCGGACACCGGGGAGCTGTTTTTT. Translation: CASSPDSRGPDTGELFF.

The chain has TRBV2 and TRBJ2-3, with TRBD2 matching over 8 bases. Germline V CDR1 and CDR2: SNHLY, FYNNEI. V was pared by 7 bases and J by 5 bases, with 8 bases of the junction left unmatched. This CDR3 has 14 amino acids. CDR3 amino acids: CASTSGSWKDTQYF. The CDR3 bases are TGTGCCAGCACCAGCGGGAGTTGGAAAGATACGCAGTATTTT.

The table lists this clone with a few counts. The chain employs TRBV11-2 and TRBJ2-7, with D perhaps TRBD1 (5 bases). Deletions cut 5 bases from V and 7 bases from J, with 9 bases between. The CDR3 contains 11 residues. The germline gives CDR1 SGHAT, CDR2 FQNNGV. CDR3: CASSPNREQYF. DNA of the CDR3: TGTGCCAGCAGCCCTAACAGGGAGCAGTACTTC. Variable domain in full (rest from reference TRBV11-2 and TRBJ2-7): EAGVAQSPRYKIIEKRQSVAFWCNPISGHATLYWYQQILGQGPKLLIQFQNNGVVDDSQLPKDRFSAERLKGVDSTLKIQPAKLEDSAVYLCASSPNREQYFGPGTRLTVT.

V and J are TRBV7-8 and TRBJ1-6, with a weak D call TRBD1 (5 bases). Germline CDR1 is SGHVS and CDR2 is FQNEAQ. V lost 2 bases to trimming and J lost 5 bases, with 10 bases between them. The CDR3 length is 15 residues. Written as DNA, the CDR3 is TGTGCCAGCAGCTTAAGGTTCAGGGATAATTCACCCCTCCACTTT. Translating it yields CASSLRFRDNSPLHF. Combining the CDR3 with reference TRBV7-8 and TRBJ1-6 gives the whole variable domain GAGVSQSPRYKVAKRGQDVALRCDPISGHVSLFWYQQALGQGPEFLTYFQNEAQLDKSGLPSDRFFAERPEGSVSTLKIQRTQQEDSAVYLCASSLRFRDNSPLHFGNGTRLTVT.

This rearrangement joins TRBV7-9 to TRBJ2-7, with 9 bases that match TRBD2. Trimming removed 1 base from V and 4 bases from J; junction bases left unmatched: 2. The CDR3 sequence is 14 residues long. Germline V gene sequence: CDR1 SEHNR, CDR2 FQNEAQ (reference sequence). The DNA of the CDR3 is TGTGCCAGCAGCTTAGGGACTAGCGATTACGAGCAGTACTTC. It specifies CASSLGTSDYEQYF.

V and J are TRBV5-1 and TRBJ2-7; D possibly corresponds to TRBD1 (6 bases). V dropped 1 base and J dropped 5 bases, with 7 bases sitting between them. The germline V gene has CDR1 SGHRS and CDR2 YFSETQ. CDR3 size: 12 residues. In DNA form, the CDR3 reads TGCGCCAGCAGCTTGTCAGGGGACGAGCAGTACTTC. Translating gives CASSLSGDEQYF.

This chain uses TRBV25-1 with TRBJ2-7; weak D call: TRBD2 (5 bases). Per the germline V gene, CDR1 is MGHDK and CDR2 is SYGVNS. V was trimmed by 1 base and J by 7 bases, leaving 20 bases between them. The CDR3 runs to 16 residues. The chain's CDR3 is CASSELRRTPPPEQYF. CDR3 nucleotides: TGTGCCAGCAGTGAATTAAGAAGGACTCCTCCCCCGGAGCAGTACTTC.

This clone was detected once. The chain is built from TRBV5-6 and TRBJ1-4; a weak D match, TRBD1 (5 bases). The CDR3 spans 16 residues. V lost 2 bases, J lost 6 bases, and 17 bases lay in between. Germline CDR1 SGHDT, CDR2 YYEEEE. For the CDR3, the DNA is TGTGCCAGCAGCTTTTTGGGGACCGGGGGTTATGAAAAACTGTTTTTT. This encodes CASSFLGTGGYEKLFF.

The J gene is TRBJ2-2, the V gene TRBV5-6; D not certain. Germline V gene sequence: CDR1 SGHDT, CDR2 YYEEEE. The CDR3 contains 16 residues. V was clipped by 0 bases and J by 2 bases, with 11 bases between them. The CDR3 loop is CASSLVGRLNTGELFF. The DNA for the CDR3 is TGTGCCAGCAGCTTGGTAGGAAGACTCAACACCGGGGAGCTGTTTTTT.

The rearrangement joins TRBV2 to TRBJ2-7, with 8 nucleotides matching TRBD1. The CDR3 spans 15 residues. Germline V gives CDR1 SNHLY, CDR2 FYNNEI. Trimming cost V 8 bases and J 2 bases; bases outside gene matches: 11. Written as DNA, the CDR3 is TGTGCCAGCTCCTCCCCCTCGACAGGGGCCTACGAGCAGTACTTC. Its translation: CASSSPSTGAYEQYF. Using reference TRBV2 and TRBJ2-7 for the parts outside the CDR3, the full variable domain is EPEVTQTPSHQVTQMGQEVILRCVPISNHLYFYWYRQILGQKVEFLVSFYNNEISEKSEIFDDQFSVERPDGSNFTLKIRSTKLEDSAMYFCASSSPSTGAYEQYFGPGTRLTVT.

This clone showed up just once. V and J are TRBV4-1 and TRBJ2-7, with D possibly being TRBD1 (6 bases). Trimming stripped 1 base from V and 5 bases from J, with 12 bases between. Per the germline V gene, CDR1 is MGHRA and CDR2 is YSYEKL. This CDR3 is 14 amino acids long. The CDR3 loop is CASSQAATGNEQYF. The DNA for the CDR3 is TGCGCCAGCAGCCAAGCCGCAACAGGGAACGAGCAGTACTTC.

The CDR3 spells CASSGQGYGYTF. In DNA, the CDR3 is TGTGCCAGCAGTGGGCAGGGCTATGGCTACACCTTC. The V and J genes are TRBV25-1 and TRBJ1-2, with D perhaps TRBD1 (5 bases). This CDR3 has 12 amino acids. Germline V gene lookup returns CDR1 MGHDK and CDR2 SYGVNS. V lost 4 bases and J 4 bases, leaving 7 bases between the germline ends.

J is TRBJ1-5 and V is TRBV18; no definite D call. V lost 3 bases and J 2 bases, leaving 11 bases between the germline ends. CDR3 length equals 15 residues. Germline CDR1 and CDR2: KGHSH and LQKENI. CDR3 nucleotides: TGTGCCAGCTCACCTCGGGTTAATGGCAATCAGCCCCAGCATTTT. Its translation: CASSPRVNGNQPQHF.

The chain combines TRBV5-1 with TRBJ2-7, with 13 bases lining up with TRBD2. The germline V gene encodes CDR1 SGHRS and CDR2 YFSETQ. V shed 4 bases, J shed 7 bases, and the junction held 8 bases outside the gene matches. This CDR3 spans 15 amino acids. Written as DNA, the CDR3 is TGCGCCAGCAGCCCGGGGACTAGCGGGAAGGGGGAGCAGTACTTC. Translating it yields CASSPGTSGKGEQYF.

The CDR3 sequence is CASSQDLAGGPPFF. The CDR3 DNA is TGTGCCAGCAGCCAAGATTTAGCGGGAGGGCCTCCGTTCTTC. The V gene is TRBV4-2, the J gene TRBJ2-1; TRBD2 matches at 11 bases. The V gene's germline CDR1 is LGHNA and CDR2 YNFKEQ. The V and J ends lost 0 bases and 15 bases, in that order; junction bases with no gene match: 7. There are 14 residues in the CDR3.

The genes are TRBV2 and TRBJ2-7; 9 positions match TRBD1. The CDR3 totals 16 residues. Germline lookup yields CDR1 SNHLY and CDR2 FYNNEI. V trimming: 6 bases; J trimming: 0 bases; junction bases outside the gene matches: 9. CDR3 DNA sequence: TGTGCCAGCAGCTACGGACCGGGACAGGGCTCCTACGAGCAGTACTTC. Translation gives CASSYGPGQGSYEQYF.

This rearrangement joins TRBV7-6 to TRBJ2-1; 7 bases are a match to TRBD2. Germline V gives CDR1 SGHVS, CDR2 FNYEAQ. With V trimmed by 6 bases and J by 4 bases, 9 bases remained unmatched. The CDR3 has 15 amino acids. For the CDR3, the DNA is TGTGCCAGCAGGTCCAGCGGGACTTTTTACAATGAGCAGTTCTTC. This codes for CASRSSGTFYNEQFF.

This chain connects TRBV27 to TRBJ1-5; TRBD1 agrees at 7 bases. Germline lookup yields CDR1 MNHEY and CDR2 SMNVEV (reference sequence). J lost 7 bases, V lost 8 bases, and 8 bases had no gene match. The CDR3 is 13 amino acids. CDR3 DNA sequence: TGTGCCAGCGCCTGGGACAGCTTACAGCCCCAGCATTTT. Translation gives CASAWDSLQPQHF.

This clone was picked up a small number of times. V gene TRBV19 combines with J gene TRBJ1-1; 9 bases are a match to TRBD1. The CDR3 spans 16 residues. Germline CDR1 and CDR2: LNHDA and SQIVND (reference sequence). Trimming took 2 bases from V and 3 from J; bases not matched to a gene: 7. The CDR3 here is CASSITGGLGDTEAFF. The CDR3 bases are TGTGCCAGTAGTATAACAGGGGGCCTTGGGGACACTGAAGCTTTCTTT.

In this sample, this clone turned up once. The rearrangement joins TRBV28 to TRBJ2-7; 8 bases align to TRBD1. The length of the CDR3 is 14 residues. Germline CDR1 is MDHEN and CDR2 is SYDVKM. Losses at the gene ends were 5 bases for V and 3 bases for J; bases not matched to a gene: 6. The CDR3 region is CASSPPGGIYEQYF. For the CDR3, the DNA is TGTGCCAGCAGTCCCCCAGGGGGCATCTACGAGCAGTACTTC.

The chain combines TRBV19 with TRBJ1-5; D ambiguous. The CDR3 loop spans 14 amino acids. V lost 5 bases and J 0 bases, leaving 8 bases between the germline ends. Germline V CDR1 and CDR2: LNHDA, SQIVND (reference sequence). The CDR3 DNA reads TGTGCCAGTAGTTACGGGGTTAGCAATCAGCCCCAGCATTTT. Protein product: CASSYGVSNQPQHF.

The CDR3 here is CAPGTGFSNEQFF. The CDR3 DNA sequence: TGTGCCCCCGGGACAGGGTTTAGCAATGAGCAGTTCTTC. V gene TRBV7-9 combines with J gene TRBJ2-1; 9 bases fit TRBD1. After removal of 11 bases from V and 6 bases from J, the junction contained 8 bases not matched to a gene. The CDR3 sequence is 13 residues long. Germline CDR1 is SEHNR and CDR2 is FQNEAQ (reference sequence).

The chain combines TRBV15 with TRBJ1-1, with TRBD1 as a possible D gene (5 bases). The germline V gene encodes CDR1 LNHNV and CDR2 YYDKDF (reference sequence). V was trimmed by 6 bases and J by 1 base, leaving 9 bases between them. CDR3 length equals 13 residues. The chain's CDR3 is CATRDDRNTEAFF. The CDR3 DNA is TGTGCCACCAGAGACGACAGGAACACTGAAGCTTTCTTT. The whole variable domain, filled in from reference TRBV15 and TRBJ1-1, reads DAMVIQNPRYQVTQFGKPVTLSCSQTLNHNVMYWYQQKSSQAPKLLFHYYDKDFNNEADTPDNFQSRRPNTSFCFLDIRSPGLGDTAMYLCATRDDRNTEAFFGQGTRLTVV.

The V and J genes are TRBV27 and TRBJ2-3, with 9 bases aligning to TRBD2. Germline V gene data show CDR1 as MNHEY and CDR2 as SMNVEV (reference sequence). This CDR3 comprises 16 residues. J gave up 8 bases and V 6 bases, and 15 bases lay outside the gene matches. In DNA form, the CDR3 reads TGTGCCAGCAGCCGAAGTAAAGCGGGAGGTTCCCCTACGCAGTATTTT. It is translated as CASSRSKAGGSPTQYF.

The chain combines TRBV11-2 with TRBJ2-3; tentatively, D is TRBD2 (6 bases). Trimming shortened V by 1 base and J by 4 bases, and 12 bases separated the two germline ends. This CDR3 has 15 residues. Germline V gene lookup returns CDR1 SGHAT and CDR2 FQNNGV. The CDR3: CASSLAGVVADTQYF. The CDR3 nucleotides read TGTGCCAGCAGCTTAGCGGGAGTGGTGGCAGATACGCAGTATTTT. The full variable domain, rest sourced from reference TRBV11-2 and TRBJ2-3, is EAGVAQSPRYKIIEKRQSVAFWCNPISGHATLYWYQQILGQGPKLLIQFQNNGVVDDSQLPKDRFSAERLKGVDSTLKIQPAKLEDSAVYLCASSLAGVVADTQYFGPGTRLTVL.

V usage is TRBV18 and J usage is TRBJ2-7, with D possibly being TRBD2 (5 bases). The V end was cut by 2 bases, the J end by 0 bases, with 8 bases between. Germline V gene sequence: CDR1 KGHSH, CDR2 LQKENI. This CDR3 is 14 amino acids long. The CDR3, as DNA: TGTGCCAGCTCACCAAACGGGGACTCCTACGAGCAGTACTTC. It encodes CASSPNGDSYEQYF.

On this clone: Relative to the germline gene, one junction end is altered; a read error may explain this. The genes are TRBV5-6 and TRBJ2-7; a weak D match, TRBD1 (6 bases). The CDR3 is made up of 14 amino acids. The germline gives CDR1 SGHDT, CDR2 YYEEEE. The CDR3 loop is CASSLGAYPYEQYF. The CDR3 DNA is TGTGCCAGCAGTTTGGGGGCGTACCCCTACGAGCAGTACTTC.

The chain uses TRBV11-2 and TRBJ1-2; TRBD1 might be the D (6 bases). Between the trimmed V and J ends, which lost 2 bases and 7 bases, there was a span of 14 bases. The CDR3 spans 14 residues. Germline V gene lookup returns CDR1 SGHAT and CDR2 FQNNGV. CDR3 region: CASSLLQGGSGYTF. The CDR3 DNA reads as TGTGCCAGCAGCTTACTACAGGGAGGGAGTGGCTACACCTTC.